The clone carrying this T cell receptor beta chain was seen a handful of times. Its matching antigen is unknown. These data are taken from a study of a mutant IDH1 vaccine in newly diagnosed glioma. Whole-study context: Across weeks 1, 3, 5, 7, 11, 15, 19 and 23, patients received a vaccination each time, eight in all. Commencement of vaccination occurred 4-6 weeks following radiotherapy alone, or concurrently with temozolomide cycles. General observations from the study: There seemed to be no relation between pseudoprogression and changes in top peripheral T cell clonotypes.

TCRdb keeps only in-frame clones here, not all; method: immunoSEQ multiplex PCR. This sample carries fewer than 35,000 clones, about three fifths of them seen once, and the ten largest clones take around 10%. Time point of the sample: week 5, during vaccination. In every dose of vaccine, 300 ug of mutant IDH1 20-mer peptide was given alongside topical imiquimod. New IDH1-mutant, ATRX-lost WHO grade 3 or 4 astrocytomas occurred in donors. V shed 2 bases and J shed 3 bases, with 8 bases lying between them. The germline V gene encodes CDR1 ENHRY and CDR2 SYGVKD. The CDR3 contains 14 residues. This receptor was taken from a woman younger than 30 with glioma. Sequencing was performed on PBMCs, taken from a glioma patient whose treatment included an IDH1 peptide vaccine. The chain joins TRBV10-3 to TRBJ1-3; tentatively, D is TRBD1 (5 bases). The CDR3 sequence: CAISEDRGGNTIYF. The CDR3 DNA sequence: TGTGCCATCAGTGAGGATAGGGGTGGAAACACCATATATTTT.